The 31 T cell receptor beta chains below all came from one sample that was sequenced in a study of Ad26.COV2.S vaccination and SARS-CoV-2 variants. Produced via immunoSEQ multiplex PCR; TCRdb's table is partial and in-frame only. Here the sample spans approximately 300,000 clones, about 85% being singletons. Treatment specified: 19 received Ad26.COV2.S at low or high dose, single or two shots; about five received placebo; per-sample allocation not given. Collection of samples fell on day 63 after the first vaccine or placebo injection. The sequencing used peripheral blood, collected in a trial of Ad26.COV2.S vaccine versus placebo. These receptors all come from a person between 18 and 60 years old who received the Ad26.COV2.S COVID-19 vaccine or a placebo.

The chain employs TRBV5-4 and TRBJ1-2, with D tentatively TRBD1 (6 bases). The CDR3 is 16 amino acids. The germline V and J ends were trimmed by 1 base and 8 bases, with 21 bases remaining between them. Germline V lookup: CDR1 SGHNT, CDR2 YYREEE (reference sequence). CDR3 in DNA: TGTGCCAGCAGCTTGATACAGGGCAGCCTCGGGGACGGCTACACCTTC. As protein: CASSLIQGSLGDGYTF. Drawing the rest from reference TRBV5-4 and TRBJ1-2, the complete variable domain is ETGVTQSPTHLIKTRGQQVTLRCSSQSGHNTVSWYQQALGQGPQFIFQYYREEENGRGNFPPRFSGLQFPNYSSELNVNALELDDSALYLCASSLIQGSLGDGYTFGSGTRLTVV.

This rearrangement joins TRBV7-2 to TRBJ1-2; D gene ambiguous. CDR1 SGHTA and CDR2 FQGNSA come from the germline V gene. This CDR3 is built from 15 residues. The V end was cut by 2 bases, the J end by 3 bases, with 13 bases between. The CDR3: CASSLLGSSDYGYTF. The CDR3 DNA sequence: TGTGCCAGCAGCTTATTAGGATCCAGCGACTATGGCTACACCTTC.

This clone was seen a single time. The chain carries TRBV19 and TRBJ1-1; D is unresolved. The germline V and J ends were trimmed by 5 bases and 2 bases, with 12 bases remaining between them. CDR3 length equals 14 residues. Germline CDR1 reads LNHDA; CDR2 reads SQIVND (reference sequence). This CDR3 is CASSAFRKNTEAFF. Written as DNA, the CDR3 is TGTGCCAGTAGTGCCTTCAGGAAAAACACTGAAGCTTTCTTT.

This chain joins TRBV3-1 (or the pseudogene TRBV3-2) and TRBJ1-1; D not certain. Germline assignment: CDR1 LGHDT and CDR2 YNNKEL (reference sequence). This CDR3 is 14 amino acids long. V was shortened by 1 base and J by 5 bases, with 11 bases between the two germline ends. The CDR3 coding sequence is TGTGCCAGCAGCCAAGGGGCCTCGTGGACTGAAGCTTTCTTT. Translated: CASSQGASWTEAFF.

This chain links TRBV5-4 with TRBJ1-2, with a possible D match to TRBD1 (6 bases). Germline CDR1 and CDR2: SGHNT and YYREEE (reference sequence). CDR3 size: 14 residues. Between the trimmed V and J ends, which lost 0 bases and 1 base, there was a span of 7 bases. CDR3 residues: CASSLEQGNYGYTF. DNA for the CDR3: TGTGCCAGCAGCTTGGAACAGGGTAACTATGGCTACACCTTC.

This clone has a handful of counts. The V and J genes are TRBV7-3 and TRBJ2-5, with TRBD2 matching over 13 bases. The CDR3 spans 20 residues. Germline loops: CDR1 SGHTA, CDR2 FQGTGA. J was trimmed by 3 bases and V by 2 bases; bases with no gene match: 15. Here the CDR3 DNA reads TGTGCCAGCAGCTTAGCCCCCTCATACGGGACTAGCGGGGAGAAAGAGACCCAGTACTTC. It specifies CASSLAPSYGTSGEKETQYF.

This clone has just a few counts. The V gene is TRBV6-5, the J gene TRBJ1-2; perhaps TRBD1 as D (6 bases). Germline CDR1 reads MNHEY; CDR2 reads SVGAGI. There are 15 residues in the CDR3. The germline V and J ends were trimmed by 2 bases and 5 bases, with 15 bases remaining between them. The CDR3 DNA reads TGTGCCAGCAGTTACGTAGGGGGGGATTTGTATGGCTACACCTTC. Protein: CASSYVGGDLYGYTF.

V usage is TRBV9 and J usage is TRBJ2-3; 11 nucleotides align to TRBD2. Looked up from germline, CDR1 is SGDLS and CDR2 is YYNGEE. The V and J ends lost 5 bases and 4 bases, in that order; junction bases with no gene match: 6. The CDR3 is 15 amino acids. DNA for the CDR3: TGTGCCAGCAGTGAACTAGCGGGGGCCCCAGATACGCAGTATTTT. Translated: CASSELAGAPDTQYF.

This clone has a single count. The V call is TRBV5-1, the J call TRBJ2-7; D is possibly TRBD1 or TRBD2 (6 bases each). The V and J ends lost 1 base and 2 bases respectively, with 13 bases between them. CDR3 length: 15 residues. Per germline, CDR1 SGHRS and CDR2 YFSETQ. The chain's CDR3 is CASSLSPRGPYEQYF. The CDR3 DNA is TGCGCCAGCAGCTTGTCCCCACGGGGGCCCTACGAGCAGTACTTC.

The chain couples TRBV7-2 to TRBJ1-1, with D uncertain. In germline, CDR1 is SGHTA, CDR2 FQGNSA. Trimming shortened V by 2 bases and J by 0 bases, and 1 base separated the two germline ends. This CDR3 is built from 12 residues. In DNA, the CDR3 is TGTGCCAGCAGCTTACTGAACACTGAAGCTTTCTTT. Translated: CASSLLNTEAFF.

This clone was seen ten or more times. The chain uses TRBV28 and TRBJ1-2; D gene uncertain. The CDR3 covers 13 residues. Germline CDR1 and CDR2: MDHEN and SYDVKM. V was pared by 7 bases and J by 6 bases, with 15 bases between. CDR3 bases: TGTGCCAGCACCACCCTAGGTCGGCATGGCTACACCTTC. This gives the protein CASTTLGRHGYTF.

The chain employs TRBV5-1 and TRBJ2-1, with D unresolved. V dropped 2 bases and J dropped 8 bases, with 11 bases sitting between them. CDR3 length: 13 amino acids. Germline values: CDR1 SGHRS, CDR2 YFSETQ. CDR3 region: CASSFGYNDEQFF. CDR3 nucleotide sequence: TGCGCCAGCAGCTTTGGGTATAATGATGAGCAGTTCTTC.

V and J are TRBV19 and TRBJ1-3; D is possibly TRBD1 (6 bases). Trimming took off 6 bases at V and 0 bases at J, with 12 bases between the two ends. The CDR3 runs to 15 residues. Germline V gives CDR1 LNHDA, CDR2 SQIVND (reference sequence). CDR3 coding DNA: TGTGCCAGTAGCACGGACAGACACTCTGGAAACACCATATATTTT. Protein product: CASSTDRHSGNTIYF.

The chain links TRBV3-1 (or the pseudogene TRBV3-2) to TRBJ1-5; 10 bases match TRBD1. The V gene end was trimmed by 3 bases and the J gene end by 9 bases; junction bases not matched to a gene: 8. CDR1 is LGHDT, CDR2 YNNKEL, per germline (reference sequence). This CDR3 is built from 15 residues. In DNA form, the CDR3 reads TGTGCCAGCAGCCAGGACAGGGGGAATTTTGGGCCCCAGCATTTT. Protein sequence: CASSQDRGNFGPQHF.

This sequence joins TRBV27 and TRBJ2-3; TRBD2 matches 12 bases. The ends lost 5 bases at V and 5 bases at J; junction bases unmatched: 8. This CDR3 is 16 amino acids long. Germline CDR1 MNHEY, CDR2 SMNVEV (reference sequence). The CDR3 DNA sequence: TGTGCCAGCAGTACCTCTAGCGGGGGGGCGATAGATACGCAGTATTTT. This codes for CASSTSSGGAIDTQYF.

This clone was found once. This chain links TRBV2 with TRBJ2-5, with no clear D. Germline loops: CDR1 SNHLY, CDR2 FYNNEI. The CDR3 has 12 amino acids. Trimming took off 5 bases at V and 2 bases at J, with 6 bases between the two ends. CDR3 coding DNA: TGTGCCAGCAGTACCGGTCAAGAGACCCAGTACTTC. Its translation: CASSTGQETQYF.

The chain employs TRBV5-4 and TRBJ1-3; 7 positions agree with TRBD1. This CDR3 spans 16 amino acids. The germline V gene encodes CDR1 SGHNT and CDR2 YYREEE (reference sequence). The V gene end was trimmed by 4 bases and the J gene end by 0 bases; junction bases not matched to a gene: 7. The CDR3, as DNA: TGTGCCAGCAGCCGGGGACAGCGGTACTCTGGAAACACCATATATTTT. Protein sequence: CASSRGQRYSGNTIYF.

The rearrangement joins TRBV10-3 to TRBJ1-5, with D unresolved. Per the germline V gene, CDR1 is ENHRY and CDR2 is SYGVKD. The CDR3 loop spans 12 amino acids. CDR3 residues: CASGPADQPQHF. As DNA, the CDR3 is TGTGCATCCGGCCCGGCAGATCAGCCCCAGCATTTT.

This chain joins TRBV28 and TRBJ1-2; D is ambiguous. The CDR3 sequence is 17 residues long. Trimming removed 1 base from V and 2 bases from J, with 17 bases in between. Germline V CDR1 and CDR2: MDHEN, SYDVKM. The CDR3 nucleotides are TGTGCCAGCAGTTTATACCCAAACGGTGAGGTAAACTATGGCTACACCTTC. Translation: CASSLYPNGEVNYGYTF.

This rearrangement joins TRBV7-9 to TRBJ2-3, with 7 bases aligning to TRBD1. The junction had 6 bases not matched to a gene; V was cut back by 3 bases and J by 9 bases. This CDR3 comprises 13 residues. CDR1 is SEHNR and CDR2 is FQNEAQ in the germline V gene (reference sequence). Here the CDR3 DNA reads TGTGCCAGCAGCTTTGTTGAGGGACAGACGCAGTATTTT. Protein: CASSFVEGQTQYF.

This clone was detected only once. The chain links TRBV21-1 to TRBJ2-7; the D call TRBD1 from the table was never checked on the DNA. TRBV21-1 is listed as a pseudogene. The CDR3 runs to 14 residues. CDR3 region: CASSFRDRPYEQYF. The CDR3 nucleotides read TGTGCCAGCAGCTTCAGAGACAGGCCCTACGAGCAGTACTTC.

The rearrangement uses TRBV28 and TRBJ1-2; no clear D. Deletions cut 6 bases from V and 2 bases from J, with 10 bases between. CDR1 is MDHEN and CDR2 is SYDVKM in the germline V gene. The CDR3 covers 13 residues. The CDR3 loop reads CASRSLGNYGYTF. The CDR3 nucleotides read TGTGCCAGCAGATCTTTGGGAAACTATGGCTACACCTTC.

This chain joins TRBV11-2 and TRBJ1-2; 9 nucleotides line up with TRBD1. Germline CDR1 is SGHAT and CDR2 is FQNNGV. This CDR3 region has 15 residues. The V segment lost 10 bases and the J segment 3 bases; nucleotides outside the gene matches: 12. DNA of the CDR3: TGTGCCAAAAGAGGGGGACAGGGAATAGACTATGGCTACACCTTC. Its translation: CAKRGGQGIDYGYTF.

V gene TRBV14 combines with J gene TRBJ1-2; D is unresolved. Germline CDR1 and CDR2: SGHDN and FVKESK. The V gene lost 0 bases and the J gene lost 4 bases, with 18 bases spanning the gap. The CDR3 loop spans 17 amino acids. The DNA for the CDR3 is TGTGCCAGCAGCCAAGACATGGTCGACGTTGATTTCTATGGCTACACCTTC. Amino acid sequence: CASSQDMVDVDFYGYTF.

V and J are TRBV28 and TRBJ2-3; TRBD2 matches at 9 bases. The CDR3 has 17 amino acids. V trimming: 8 bases; J trimming: 0 bases; junction bases outside the gene matches: 12. Germline CDR1 and CDR2: MDHEN and SYDVKM. CDR3 residues: CASHPLRSGGSTDTQYF. The CDR3 DNA follows: TGTGCCAGCCACCCCCTTAGGAGCGGGGGGAGCACAGATACGCAGTATTTT.

The chain uses TRBV6-6 and TRBJ2-3; no clear D gene. Germline loops: CDR1 MNHNY, CDR2 SVGAGI (reference sequence). This CDR3 has 15 amino acids. Trimming removed 8 bases at V and 4 bases at J, with 19 bases between. The CDR3 nucleotides are TGTGCCAGCCAAAGGGCGATCCGGAGTGCAGATACGCAGTATTTT. As protein: CASQRAIRSADTQYF.

The CDR3 is CASRQNTEAFF. The CDR3 bases are TGTGCCAGCAGGCAGAACACTGAAGCTTTCTTT. The chain couples TRBV28 to TRBJ1-1; no clear D gene. With 6 bases removed from V and 1 base from J, the gap between germline ends came to 3 bases. The CDR3 sequence is 11 residues long. From germline, CDR1 is MDHEN and CDR2 SYDVKM.

This chain connects TRBV6-4 to TRBJ2-7, with no clear D. V lost 7 bases, J lost 2 bases, and 6 bases lay in between. Per germline, CDR1 MRHNA and CDR2 SNTAGT. This CDR3 spans 11 amino acids. The CDR3 reads CASKDTYEQYF. The CDR3, as DNA: TGTGCCAGCAAAGACACCTACGAGCAGTACTTC.

The V call is TRBV9, the J call TRBJ1-1; D gene ambiguous. Trimming stripped 2 bases from V and 5 bases from J, with 10 bases between. The CDR3 runs 13 residues. In germline, CDR1 is SGDLS, CDR2 YYNGEE. CDR3 DNA sequence: TGTGCCAGCAGCGTGTCTCCTGCTACTGAAGCTTTCTTT. It codes for CASSVSPATEAFF.

The rearrangement joins TRBV5-1 to TRBJ1-4; D is unclear. The V and J ends lost 4 bases and 7 bases respectively, with 17 bases between them. Germline loops: CDR1 SGHRS, CDR2 YFSETQ. This CDR3 is 15 amino acids long. For the CDR3, the DNA is TGCGCCAGCAGCCTGGCTACGGGTCTCAGTGAAAAACTGTTTTTT. It codes for CASSLATGLSEKLFF.

The V and J genes are TRBV5-4 and TRBJ1-4; 7 nucleotides agree with TRBD1. V lost 0 bases and J lost 0; bases outside the gene matches: 11. The germline V gene encodes CDR1 SGHNT and CDR2 YYREEE (reference sequence). CDR3 size: 19 residues. CDR3 DNA sequence: TGTGCCAGCAGCTTGGGGTCATCGGGACAGCATGCAACTAATGAAAAACTGTTTTTT. Translation: CASSLGSSGQHATNEKLFF.